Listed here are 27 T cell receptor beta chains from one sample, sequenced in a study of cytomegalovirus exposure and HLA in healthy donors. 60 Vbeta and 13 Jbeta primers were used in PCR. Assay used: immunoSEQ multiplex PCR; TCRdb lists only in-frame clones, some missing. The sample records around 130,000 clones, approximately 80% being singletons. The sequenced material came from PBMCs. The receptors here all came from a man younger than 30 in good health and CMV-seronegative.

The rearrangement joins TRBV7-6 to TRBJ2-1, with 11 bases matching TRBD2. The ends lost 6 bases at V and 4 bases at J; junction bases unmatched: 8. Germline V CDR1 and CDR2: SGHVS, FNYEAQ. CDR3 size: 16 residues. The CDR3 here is CASSTLAGVKYNEQFF. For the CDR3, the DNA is TGTGCCAGCAGTACACTAGCGGGAGTCAAATACAATGAGCAGTTCTTC.

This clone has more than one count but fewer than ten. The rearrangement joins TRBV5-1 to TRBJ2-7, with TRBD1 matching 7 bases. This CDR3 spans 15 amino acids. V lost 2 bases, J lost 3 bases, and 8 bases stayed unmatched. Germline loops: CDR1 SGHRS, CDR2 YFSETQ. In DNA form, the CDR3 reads TGCGCCAGCAGCTTAAGGGACAGCCCAAGCTACGAGCAGTACGTC. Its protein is CASSLRDSPSYEQYV.

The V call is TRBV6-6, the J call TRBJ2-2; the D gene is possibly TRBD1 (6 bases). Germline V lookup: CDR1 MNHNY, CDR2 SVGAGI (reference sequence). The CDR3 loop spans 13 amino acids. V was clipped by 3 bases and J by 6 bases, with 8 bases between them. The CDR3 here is CASSYAGAGELFF. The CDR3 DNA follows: TGTGCCAGCAGTTATGCAGGGGCCGGGGAGCTGTTTTTT.

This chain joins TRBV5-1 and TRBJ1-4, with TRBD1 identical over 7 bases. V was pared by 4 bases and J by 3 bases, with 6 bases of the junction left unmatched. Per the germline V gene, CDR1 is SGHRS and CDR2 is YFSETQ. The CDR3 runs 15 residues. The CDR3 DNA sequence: TGCGCCAGCAGCGAATCCGGGACAGCTAATGAAAAACTGTTTTTT. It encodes CASSESGTANEKLFF.

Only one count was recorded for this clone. The CDR3 here is CASSQNRGGEKLFF. The CDR3 nucleotides read TGTGCCAGCAGCCAGAACAGGGGAGGTGAAAAACTGTTTTTT. The chain is built from TRBV7-6 and TRBJ1-4; 7 nucleotides line up with TRBD1. Germline lookup yields CDR1 SGHVS and CDR2 FNYEAQ. J was trimmed by 7 bases and V by 5 bases; bases with no gene match: 7. The CDR3 consists of 14 residues.

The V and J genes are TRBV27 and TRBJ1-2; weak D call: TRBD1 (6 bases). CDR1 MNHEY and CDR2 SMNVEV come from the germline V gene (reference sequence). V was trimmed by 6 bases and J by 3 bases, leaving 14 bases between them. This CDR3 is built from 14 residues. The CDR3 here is CASSPGQFDYGYTF. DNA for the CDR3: TGTGCCAGCAGCCCCGGACAGTTTGACTATGGCTACACCTTC.

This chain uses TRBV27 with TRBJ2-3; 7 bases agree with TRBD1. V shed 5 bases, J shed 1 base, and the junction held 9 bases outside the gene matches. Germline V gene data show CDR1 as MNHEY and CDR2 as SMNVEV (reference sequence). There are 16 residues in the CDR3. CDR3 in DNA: TGTGCCAGCAGTCTTTCTAGGGACAGCGGCACAGATACGCAGTATTTT. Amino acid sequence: CASSLSRDSGTDTQYF.

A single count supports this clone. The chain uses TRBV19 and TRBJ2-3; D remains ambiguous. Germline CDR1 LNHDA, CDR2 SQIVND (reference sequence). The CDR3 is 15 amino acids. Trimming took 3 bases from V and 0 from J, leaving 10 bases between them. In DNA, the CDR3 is TGTGCCAGTAGTATTAGCCCAACTAGCACAGATACGCAGTATTTT. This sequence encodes CASSISPTSTDTQYF.

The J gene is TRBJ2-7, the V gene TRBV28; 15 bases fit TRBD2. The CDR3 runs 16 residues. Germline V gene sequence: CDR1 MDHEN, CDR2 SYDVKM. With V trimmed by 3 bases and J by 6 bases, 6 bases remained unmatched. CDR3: CASSFGLAGGNREQYF. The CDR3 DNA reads TGTGCCAGCAGTTTCGGACTAGCGGGAGGGAACCGCGAGCAGTACTTC.

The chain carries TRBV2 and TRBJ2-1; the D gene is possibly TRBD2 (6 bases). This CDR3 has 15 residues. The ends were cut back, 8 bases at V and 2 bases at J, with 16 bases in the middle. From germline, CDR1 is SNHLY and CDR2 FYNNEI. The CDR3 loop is CASSTGEAPYNEQFF. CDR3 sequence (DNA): TGTGCCAGCTCTACGGGAGAGGCCCCCTACAATGAGCAGTTCTTC. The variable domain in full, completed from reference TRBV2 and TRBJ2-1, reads EPEVTQTPSHQVTQMGQEVILRCVPISNHLYFYWYRQILGQKVEFLVSFYNNEISEKSEIFDDQFSVERPDGSNFTLKIRSTKLEDSAMYFCASSTGEAPYNEQFFGPGTRLTVL.

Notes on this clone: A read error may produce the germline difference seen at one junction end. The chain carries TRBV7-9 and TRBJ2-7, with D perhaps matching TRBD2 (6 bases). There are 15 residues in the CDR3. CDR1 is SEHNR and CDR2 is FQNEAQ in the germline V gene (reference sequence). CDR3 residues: CSSSRRSLAGDEQYF. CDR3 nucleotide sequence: TGTTCCAGCAGCAGAAGGTCACTAGCCGGCGACGAGCAGTACTTC.

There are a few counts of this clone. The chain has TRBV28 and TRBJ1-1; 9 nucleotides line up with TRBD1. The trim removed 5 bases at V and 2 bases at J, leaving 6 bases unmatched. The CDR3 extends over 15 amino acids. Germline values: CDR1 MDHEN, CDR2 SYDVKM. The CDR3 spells CASSTTGGRNTEAFF. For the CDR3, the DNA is TGTGCCAGCAGTACTACAGGGGGCAGAAACACTGAAGCTTTCTTT.

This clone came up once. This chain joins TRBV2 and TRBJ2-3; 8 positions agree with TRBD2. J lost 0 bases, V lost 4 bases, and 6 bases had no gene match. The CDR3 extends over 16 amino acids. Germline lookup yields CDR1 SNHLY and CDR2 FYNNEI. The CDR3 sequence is CASSGTSGASTDTQYF. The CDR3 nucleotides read TGTGCCAGCAGTGGCACTAGCGGAGCTAGCACAGATACGCAGTATTTT.

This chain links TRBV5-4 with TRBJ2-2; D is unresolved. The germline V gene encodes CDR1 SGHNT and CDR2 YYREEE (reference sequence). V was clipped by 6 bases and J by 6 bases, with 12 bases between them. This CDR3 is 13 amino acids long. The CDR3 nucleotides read TGTGCCAGCAAGTCAGGATCCCCCGGGGAGCTGTTTTTT. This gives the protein CASKSGSPGELFF. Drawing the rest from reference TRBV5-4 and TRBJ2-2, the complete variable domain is ETGVTQSPTHLIKTRGQQVTLRCSSQSGHNTVSWYQQALGQGPQFIFQYYREEENGRGNFPPRFSGLQFPNYSSELNVNALELDDSALYLCASKSGSPGELFFGEGSRLTVL.

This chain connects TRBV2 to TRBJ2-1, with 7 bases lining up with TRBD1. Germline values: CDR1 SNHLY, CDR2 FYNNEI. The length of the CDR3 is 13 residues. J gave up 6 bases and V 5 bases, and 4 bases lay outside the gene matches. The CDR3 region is CASSQQGINEQFF. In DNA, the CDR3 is TGTGCCAGCAGTCAACAGGGGATCAATGAGCAGTTCTTC.

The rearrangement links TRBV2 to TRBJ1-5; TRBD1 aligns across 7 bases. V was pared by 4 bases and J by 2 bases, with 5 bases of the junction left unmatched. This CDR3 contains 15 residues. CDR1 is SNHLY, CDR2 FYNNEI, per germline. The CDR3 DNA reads TGTGCCAGCAGTGCGGTAGGACAGGGCAATCAGCCCCAGCATTTT. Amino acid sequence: CASSAVGQGNQPQHF.

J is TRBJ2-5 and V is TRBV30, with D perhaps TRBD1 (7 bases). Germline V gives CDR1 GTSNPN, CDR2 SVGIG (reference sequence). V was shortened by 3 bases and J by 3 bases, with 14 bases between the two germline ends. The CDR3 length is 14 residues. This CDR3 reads CAWSRQGGEETQYF. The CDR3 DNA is TGTGCCTGGAGCCGCCAGGGGGGCGAAGAGACCCAGTACTTC.

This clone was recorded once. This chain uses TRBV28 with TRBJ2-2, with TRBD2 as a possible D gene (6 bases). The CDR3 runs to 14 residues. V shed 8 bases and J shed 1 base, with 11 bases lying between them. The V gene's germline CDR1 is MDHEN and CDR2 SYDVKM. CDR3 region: CASASAQNTGELFF. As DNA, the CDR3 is TGTGCCAGCGCTAGCGCACAGAACACCGGGGAGCTGTTTTTT.

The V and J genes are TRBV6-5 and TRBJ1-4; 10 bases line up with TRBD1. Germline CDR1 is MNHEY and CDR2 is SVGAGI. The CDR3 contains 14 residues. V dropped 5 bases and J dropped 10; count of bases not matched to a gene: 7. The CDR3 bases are TGTGCCAGCAGTGACAGGGGGCGAGAAGGAAAACTGTTTTTT. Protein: CASSDRGREGKLFF.

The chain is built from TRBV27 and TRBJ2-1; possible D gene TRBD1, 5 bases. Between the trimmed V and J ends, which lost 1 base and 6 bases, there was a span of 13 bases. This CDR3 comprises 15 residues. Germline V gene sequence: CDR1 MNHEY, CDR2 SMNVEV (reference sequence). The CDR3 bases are TGTGCCAGCAGTTTATTGGCAGGGAATGTCAATGAGCAGTTCTTC. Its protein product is CASSLLAGNVNEQFF.

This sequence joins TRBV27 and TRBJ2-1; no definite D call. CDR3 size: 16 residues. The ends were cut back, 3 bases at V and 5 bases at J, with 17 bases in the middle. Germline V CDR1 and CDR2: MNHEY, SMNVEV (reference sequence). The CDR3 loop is CASSFAGVGNNNEQFF. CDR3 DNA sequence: TGTGCCAGCAGTTTTGCTGGAGTTGGAAACAACAATGAGCAGTTCTTC.

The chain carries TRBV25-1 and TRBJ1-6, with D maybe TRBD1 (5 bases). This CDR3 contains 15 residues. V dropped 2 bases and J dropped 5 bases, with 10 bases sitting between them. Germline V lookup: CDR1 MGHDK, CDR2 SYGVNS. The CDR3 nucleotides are TGTGCCAGCAGTGAACAGGGTGGGCATAATTCACCCCTCCACTTT. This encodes CASSEQGGHNSPLHF. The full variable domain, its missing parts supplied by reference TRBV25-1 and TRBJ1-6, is EADIYQTPRYLVIGTGKKITLECSQTMGHDKMYWYQQDPGMELHLIHYSYGVNSTEKGDLSSESTVSRIRTEHFPLTLESARPSHTSQYLCASSEQGGHNSPLHFGNGTRLTVT.

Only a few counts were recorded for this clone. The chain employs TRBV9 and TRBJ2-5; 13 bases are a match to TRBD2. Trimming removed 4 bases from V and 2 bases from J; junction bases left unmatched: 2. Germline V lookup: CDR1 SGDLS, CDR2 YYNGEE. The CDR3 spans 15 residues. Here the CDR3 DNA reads TGTGCCAGCAGCATGGGACTAGCGGGGCAAGAGACCCAGTACTTC. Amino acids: CASSMGLAGQETQYF.

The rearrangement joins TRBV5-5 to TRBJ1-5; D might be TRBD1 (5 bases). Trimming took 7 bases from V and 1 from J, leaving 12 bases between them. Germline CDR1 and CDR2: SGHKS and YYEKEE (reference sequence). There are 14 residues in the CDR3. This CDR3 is CASRGSESNQPQHF. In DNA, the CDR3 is TGTGCCAGCCGGGGGAGTGAGAGCAATCAGCCCCAGCATTTT.

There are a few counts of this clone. The CDR3 nucleotides read TGTGCCAGCAGTTACGCTGGACTTCACACAGATACGCAGTATTTT. Translating gives CASSYAGLHTDTQYF. This sequence joins TRBV6-5 and TRBJ2-3, with a tentative D call TRBD2 (5 bases). CDR1 and CDR2 (germline): MNHEY, SVGAGI. With 2 bases removed from V and 2 bases from J, the gap between germline ends came to 11 bases. CDR3 length: 15 residues.

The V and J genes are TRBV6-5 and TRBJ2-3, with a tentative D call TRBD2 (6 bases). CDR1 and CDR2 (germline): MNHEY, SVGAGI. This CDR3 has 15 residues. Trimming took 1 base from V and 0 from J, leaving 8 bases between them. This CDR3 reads CASSYFLASTDTQYF. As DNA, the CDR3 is TGTGCCAGCAGTTACTTCCTAGCGAGCACAGATACGCAGTATTTT.

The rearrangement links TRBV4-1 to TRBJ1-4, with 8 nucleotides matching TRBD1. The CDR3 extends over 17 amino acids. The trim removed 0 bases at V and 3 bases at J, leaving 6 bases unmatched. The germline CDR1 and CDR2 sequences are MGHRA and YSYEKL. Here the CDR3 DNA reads TGCGCCAGCAGCCAAGATTGGTGGACAGGGCCTAATGAAAAACTGTTTTTT. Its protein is CASSQDWWTGPNEKLFF.